This TCR beta chain originates from a study of blood T cell repertoires in COVID-19. Study summary: Samples of COVID-19 (acute and convalescent) were obtained from the United States, Italy and Spain. PBMCs, B-cell-depleted T cells, or T cells provided the cDNA or gDNA that made up the material.

Original processing notes: Researchers report that nucleated cell counts were estimated from reference gene primer amplification. Generated by immunoSEQ multiplex PCR, the TCRdb table keeps only in-frame clones and is missing some. D and trimming come from the DNA, and the V and J calls and clone size come from that table. Altogether 130,000 or so clones are present, about 82% being singletons, with the ten largest covering about 8%. The CDR3 is 17 residues long. Per the germline V gene, CDR1 is MDHEN and CDR2 is SYDVKM. The ends lost 5 bases at V and 0 bases at J; junction bases unmatched: 12. Sequenced sample: peripheral blood. The chain combines TRBV28 with TRBJ2-7; 8 nucleotides align to TRBD1. The receptor was isolated from a woman aged 60-70 years with acute or convalescent COVID-19. CDR3 nucleotides: TGTGCCAGCAGTACCCTGCTCCGGGACAGGACCTCCTACGAGCAGTACTTC. It is translated as CASSTLLRDRTSYEQYF.